What follows describes a single T cell receptor beta chain. This sample is drawn from a study of blood T cell repertoires in COVID-19. CDR1 and CDR2 from the germline V gene are SGHVS and FQNEAQ. The CDR3 totals 16 residues. Unmatched junction bases numbered 8, after V lost 1 base and J lost 5 bases. Sequencing used immunoSEQ multiplex PCR; TCRdb keeps in-frame clones, though not all of them. Of 30,000 to 35,000 clones listed, approximately 83% are singletons. The V gene is TRBV7-8, the J gene TRBJ2-5; TRBD2 matches 9 bases. Sequences were obtained from peripheral blood. The sequence derives from a man in his forties or fifties with acute or convalescent COVID-19. In DNA form, the CDR3 reads TGTGCCAGCAGCTTAGTGGCTAGCGGGGAAGGGGAGACCCAGTACTTC. Its translation is CASSLVASGEGETQYF.